This T cell receptor beta chain comes out of a study of T cells after yellow fever vaccination. TCR cDNA was made by 5'RACE template switching, adding a universal primer site and UMIs. TCRdb re-called the 5' RACE reads through MiXCR, storing one row per CDR3 protein. The sample lists around 360,000 distinct CDR3 sequences; roughly 12% were seen once. V was clipped by 0 bases and J by 2 bases; unmatched bases: 6. Germline CDR1 is LGHNA and CDR2 is YNFKEQ. This CDR3 spans 16 amino acids. Turning to this clonotype: Its target is not known.

Overall study findings and caveats: Once the booster was given, most primary-vaccination clones reappeared, at roughly 96% for CD4 and more than 85% for CD8.

This sample comprised PBMCs, obtained on the day of the first yellow fever vaccination. The TCR was taken from a man aged 18 to 29 who received the YFV17D yellow fever vaccine. The genes are TRBV4-2 and TRBJ2-5, with 7 positions matching TRBD2. The CDR3 spells CASSQEVGGLQETQYF. The CDR3, as DNA: TGTGCCAGCAGCCAAGAGGTCGGGGGGTTACAAGAGACCCAGTACTTC.